This TCR beta chain was recovered during a study of CD8 T cells in Susac syndrome. As to this clonotype: What it binds is not known.

The RNA input was about 0.45 to 1 ug, and it was reverse transcribed with random hexamers. Across 54 Vbeta and 13 Jbeta, immunoSEQ multiplex PCR amplified TCR beta CDR3. TCRdb passed the immunoSEQ multiplex PCR reads through MiXCR, listing each CDR3 protein once. The data contain 200,000 or so distinct CDR3 sequences, 90% to 95% of them singletons. The CDR3 has 13 amino acids. Trimming removed 1 base from V and 5 bases from J, with 7 bases in between. CDR1 is KGHDR and CDR2 is SFDVKD in the germline V gene. The study's findings and limits: The study acknowledged a relatively small number of individuals in its TCR sequencing and HLA analysis.

From blood CD8+ and CD4+ T cells, the TCR beta chain was sequenced. CD8+ and CD4+ T cells were negatively isolated; TEMRA cells were FACS-enriched. The TCR originated in a human donor with multiple sclerosis. Sequenced input: CD8+ T cells from PBMCs. The chain employs TRBV24-1 and TRBJ1-1, with D hard to call. DNA of the CDR3: TGTGCCACCAGTGATTTCTGGCAAACTGAAGCTTTCTTT. Its protein product is CATSDFWQTEAFF.